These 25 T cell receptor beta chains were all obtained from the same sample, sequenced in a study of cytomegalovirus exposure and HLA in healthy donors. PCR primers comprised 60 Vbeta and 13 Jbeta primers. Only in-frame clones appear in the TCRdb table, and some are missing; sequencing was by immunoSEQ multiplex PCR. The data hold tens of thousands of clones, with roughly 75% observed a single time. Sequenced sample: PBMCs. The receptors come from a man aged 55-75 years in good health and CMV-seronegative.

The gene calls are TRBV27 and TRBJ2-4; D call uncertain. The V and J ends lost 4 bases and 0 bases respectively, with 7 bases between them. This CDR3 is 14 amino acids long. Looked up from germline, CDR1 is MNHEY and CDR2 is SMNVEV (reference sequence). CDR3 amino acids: CASSSAGAKNIQYF. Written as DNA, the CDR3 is TGTGCCAGCAGTTCCGCAGGAGCCAAAAACATTCAGTACTTC.

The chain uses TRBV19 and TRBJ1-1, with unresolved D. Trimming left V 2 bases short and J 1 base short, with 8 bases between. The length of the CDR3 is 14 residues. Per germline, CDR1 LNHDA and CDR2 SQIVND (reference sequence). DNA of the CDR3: TGTGCCAGTAGTATATCCCCGGGGAACACTGAAGCTTTCTTT. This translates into CASSISPGNTEAFF. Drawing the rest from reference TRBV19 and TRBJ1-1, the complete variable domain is DGGITQSPKYLFRKEGQNVTLSCEQNLNHDAMYWYRQDPGQGLRLIYYSQIVNDFQKGDIAEGYSVSREKKESFPLTVTSAQKNPTAFYLCASSISPGNTEAFFGQGTRLTVV.

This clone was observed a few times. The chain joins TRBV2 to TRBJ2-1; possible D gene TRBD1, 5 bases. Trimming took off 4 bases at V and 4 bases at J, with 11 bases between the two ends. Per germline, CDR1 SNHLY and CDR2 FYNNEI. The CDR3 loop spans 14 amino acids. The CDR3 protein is CASSVLTAYNEQFF. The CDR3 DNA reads TGTGCCAGCAGTGTCTTGACAGCTTACAATGAGCAGTTCTTC.

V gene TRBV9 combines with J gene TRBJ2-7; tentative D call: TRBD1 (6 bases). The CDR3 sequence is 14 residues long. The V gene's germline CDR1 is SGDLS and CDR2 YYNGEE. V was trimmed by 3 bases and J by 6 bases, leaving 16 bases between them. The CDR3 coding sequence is TGTGCCAGCAGCGCCGGGACGGACAGTATCGAGCAGTACTTC. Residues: CASSAGTDSIEQYF. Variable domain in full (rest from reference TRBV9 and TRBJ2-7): DSGVTQTPKHLITATGQRVTLRCSPRSGDLSVYWYQQSLDQGLQFLIQYYNGEERAKGNILERFSAQQFPDLHSELNLSSLELGDSALYFCASSAGTDSIEQYFGPGTRLTVT.

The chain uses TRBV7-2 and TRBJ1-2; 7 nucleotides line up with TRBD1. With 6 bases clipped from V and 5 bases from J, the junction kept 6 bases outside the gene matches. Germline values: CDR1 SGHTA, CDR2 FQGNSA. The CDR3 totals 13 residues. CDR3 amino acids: CASRDGQAYGYTF. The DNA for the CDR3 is TGTGCCAGCAGGGACGGACAGGCATATGGCTACACCTTC.

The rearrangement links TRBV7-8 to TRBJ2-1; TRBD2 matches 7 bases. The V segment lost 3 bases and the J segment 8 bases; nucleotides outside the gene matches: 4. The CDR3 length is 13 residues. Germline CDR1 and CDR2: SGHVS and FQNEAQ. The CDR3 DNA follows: TGTGCCAGCAGCTTGTATGGGAGGGATGAGCAGTTCTTC. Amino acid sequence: CASSLYGRDEQFF.

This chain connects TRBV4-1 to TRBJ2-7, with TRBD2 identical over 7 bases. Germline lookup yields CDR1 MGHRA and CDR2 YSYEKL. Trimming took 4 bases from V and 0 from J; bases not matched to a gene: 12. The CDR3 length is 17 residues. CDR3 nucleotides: TGCGCCAGCAGCCCCCCCGGGATAGCGGGCAGCTCCTACGAGCAGTACTTC. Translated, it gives CASSPPGIAGSSYEQYF.

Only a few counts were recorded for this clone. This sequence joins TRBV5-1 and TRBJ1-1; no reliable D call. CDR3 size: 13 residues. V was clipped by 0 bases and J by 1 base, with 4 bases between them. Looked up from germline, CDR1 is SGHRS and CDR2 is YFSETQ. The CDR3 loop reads CASSLAGNTEAFF. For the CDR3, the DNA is TGCGCCAGCAGCTTGGCGGGGAACACTGAAGCTTTCTTT.

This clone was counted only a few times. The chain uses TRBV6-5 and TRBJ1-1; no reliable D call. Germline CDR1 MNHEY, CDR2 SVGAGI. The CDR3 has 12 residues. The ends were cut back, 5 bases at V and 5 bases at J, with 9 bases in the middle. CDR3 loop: CASSPLGTEAFF. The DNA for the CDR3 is TGTGCCAGCAGTCCTCTCGGGACTGAAGCTTTCTTT.

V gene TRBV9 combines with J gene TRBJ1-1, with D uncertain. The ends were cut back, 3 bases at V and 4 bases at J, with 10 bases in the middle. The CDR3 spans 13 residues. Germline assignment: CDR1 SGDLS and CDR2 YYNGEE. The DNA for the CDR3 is TGTGCCAGCAGCGGAGATTTACGCACTGAAGCTTTCTTT. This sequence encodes CASSGDLRTEAFF.

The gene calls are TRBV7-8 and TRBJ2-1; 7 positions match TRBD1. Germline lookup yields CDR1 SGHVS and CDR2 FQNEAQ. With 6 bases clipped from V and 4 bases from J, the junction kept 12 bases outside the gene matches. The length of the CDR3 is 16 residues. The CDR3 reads CASSSKMGTEYNEQFF. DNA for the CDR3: TGTGCCAGCAGTTCAAAAATGGGGACAGAGTACAATGAGCAGTTCTTC.

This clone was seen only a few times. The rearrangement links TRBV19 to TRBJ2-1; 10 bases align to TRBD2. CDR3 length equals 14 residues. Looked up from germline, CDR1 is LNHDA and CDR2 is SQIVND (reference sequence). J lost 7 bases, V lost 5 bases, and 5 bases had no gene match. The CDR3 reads CASSAAGGPNEQFF. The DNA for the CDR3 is TGTGCCAGTAGTGCAGCGGGGGGGCCGAATGAGCAGTTCTTC. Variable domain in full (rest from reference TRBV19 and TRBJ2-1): DGGITQSPKYLFRKEGQNVTLSCEQNLNHDAMYWYRQDPGQGLRLIYYSQIVNDFQKGDIAEGYSVSREKKESFPLTVTSAQKNPTAFYLCASSAAGGPNEQFFGPGTRLTVL.

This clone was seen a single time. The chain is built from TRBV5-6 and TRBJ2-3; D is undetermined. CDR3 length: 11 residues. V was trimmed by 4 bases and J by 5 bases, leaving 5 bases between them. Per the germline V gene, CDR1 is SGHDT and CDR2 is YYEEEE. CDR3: CASSLGDTQYF. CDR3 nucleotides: TGTGCCAGCAGCCTAGGAGATACGCAGTATTTT.

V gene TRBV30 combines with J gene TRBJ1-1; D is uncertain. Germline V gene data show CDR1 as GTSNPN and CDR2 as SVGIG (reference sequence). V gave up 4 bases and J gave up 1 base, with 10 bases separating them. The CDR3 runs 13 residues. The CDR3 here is CAWNPIGNTEAFF. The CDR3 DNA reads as TGTGCCTGGAACCCTATTGGGAACACTGAAGCTTTCTTT.

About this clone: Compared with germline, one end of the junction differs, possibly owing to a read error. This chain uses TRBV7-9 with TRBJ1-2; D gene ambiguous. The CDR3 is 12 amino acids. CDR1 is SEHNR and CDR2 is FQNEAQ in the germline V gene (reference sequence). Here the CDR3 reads CSSASANYGYTF. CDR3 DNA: TGTTCCAGCGCCTCAGCTAACTATGGCTACACCTTC.

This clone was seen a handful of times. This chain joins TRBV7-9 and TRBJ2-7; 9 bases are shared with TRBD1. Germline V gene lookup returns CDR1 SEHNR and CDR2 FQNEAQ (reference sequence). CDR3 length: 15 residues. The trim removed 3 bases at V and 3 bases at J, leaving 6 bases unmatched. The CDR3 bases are TGTGCCAGCAGCTTCCCCGGGACAGGGATCTACGAGCAGTACTTC. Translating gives CASSFPGTGIYEQYF.

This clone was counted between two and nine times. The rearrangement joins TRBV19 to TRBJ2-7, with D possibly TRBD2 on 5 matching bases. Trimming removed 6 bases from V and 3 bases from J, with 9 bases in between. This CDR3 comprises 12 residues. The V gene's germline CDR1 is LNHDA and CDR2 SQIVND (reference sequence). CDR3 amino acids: CASSHEGYEQYF. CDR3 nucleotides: TGTGCCAGTAGCCATGAGGGCTACGAGCAGTACTTC.

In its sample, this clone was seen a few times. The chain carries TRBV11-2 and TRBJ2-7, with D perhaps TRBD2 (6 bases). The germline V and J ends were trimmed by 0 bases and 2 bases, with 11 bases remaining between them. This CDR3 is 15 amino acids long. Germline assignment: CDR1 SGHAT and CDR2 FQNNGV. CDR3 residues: CASSLDSGGPYEQYF. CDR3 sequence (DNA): TGTGCCAGCAGCTTAGACTCCGGGGGTCCCTACGAGCAGTACTTC.

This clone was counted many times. The CDR3 loop is CASSLVGQANYEQYF. CDR3 nucleotides: TGTGCCAGCAGTTTGGTCGGACAGGCCAACTACGAGCAGTACTTC. The chain recombines TRBV27 with TRBJ2-7, with 7 bases aligning to TRBD1. CDR1 MNHEY and CDR2 SMNVEV come from the germline V gene (reference sequence). The junction had 8 bases not matched to a gene; V was cut back by 3 bases and J by 3 bases. This CDR3 spans 15 amino acids.

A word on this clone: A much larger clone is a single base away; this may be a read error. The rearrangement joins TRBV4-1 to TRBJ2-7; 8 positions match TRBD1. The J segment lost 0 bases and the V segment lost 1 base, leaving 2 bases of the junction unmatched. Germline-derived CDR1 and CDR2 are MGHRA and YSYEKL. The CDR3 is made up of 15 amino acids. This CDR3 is CASSQAGTGSYEQYF. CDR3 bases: TGCGCCAGCAGCCAAGCCGGGACAGGCTCCTACGAGCAGTACTTC.

The CDR3 region has the DNA TGTGCCAGCAGGACGCCCGGACAGGAGAACACTGAAGCTTTCTTT. Encoded protein: CASRTPGQENTEAFF. The V gene is TRBV6-5, the J gene TRBJ1-1; TRBD1 aligns across 7 bases. The CDR3 consists of 15 residues. Germline V gene sequence: CDR1 MNHEY, CDR2 SVGAGI. The trim removed 6 bases at V and 1 base at J, leaving 8 bases unmatched.

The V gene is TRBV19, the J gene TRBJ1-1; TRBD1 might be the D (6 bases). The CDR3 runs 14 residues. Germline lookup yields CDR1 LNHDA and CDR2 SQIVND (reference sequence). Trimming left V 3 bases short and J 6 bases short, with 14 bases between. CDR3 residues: CASSITGFSAEAFF. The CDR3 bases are TGTGCCAGTAGTATTACAGGGTTCAGTGCTGAAGCTTTCTTT.

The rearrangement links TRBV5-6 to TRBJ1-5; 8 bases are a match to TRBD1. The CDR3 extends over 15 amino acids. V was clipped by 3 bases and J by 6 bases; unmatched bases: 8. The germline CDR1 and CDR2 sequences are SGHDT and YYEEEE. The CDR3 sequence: CASSSQGAGGQPQHF. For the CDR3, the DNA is TGTGCCAGCAGCTCCCAGGGGGCAGGTGGTCAGCCCCAGCATTTT.

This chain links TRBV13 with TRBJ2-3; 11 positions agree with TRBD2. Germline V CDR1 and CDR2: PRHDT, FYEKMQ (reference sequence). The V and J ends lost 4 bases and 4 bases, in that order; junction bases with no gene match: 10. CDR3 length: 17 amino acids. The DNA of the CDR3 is TGTGCCAGCAGCTACACCGGTAGCGGGGGGGCGTCAGATACGCAGTATTTT. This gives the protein CASSYTGSGGASDTQYF.

CDR3 in amino acids: CASSLGGGPEQYF. The CDR3 bases are TGCGCCAGCAGCTTGGGCGGGGGGCCCGAGCAGTACTTC. The chain employs TRBV5-1 and TRBJ2-7; TRBD2 aligns across 8 bases. CDR3 length equals 13 residues. J was trimmed by 6 bases and V by 0 bases; bases with no gene match: 2. Germline-derived CDR1 and CDR2 are SGHRS and YFSETQ.